This TCR beta chain was sequenced during a study of regulatory T cells in long-lasting Graves disease (dated by TCRdb to about 2021). In the study overall: Persistent Graves' disease was defined as persistently positive TSH receptor autoantibodies together with antithyroid drug treatment for over 5 years. A total of around 35 samples underwent TCR sequencing: roughly 13 from persistent and roughly 20 from newly diagnosed Graves' disease patients. In the clinical cohort, patients with persistent Graves' disease had used antithyroid drugs for an average of around 10 years. The study took place in China and was registered as a clinical trial. Patients with persistent Graves' disease were compared with patients with newly diagnosed Graves' disease using TCR sequencing and RNA sequencing of peripheral blood. What the authors observed across the whole study: Persistent patients shared more public clonotypes among themselves (under 3,000) than newly diagnosed patients did (about 970). Sequencing and analysis were restricted to the TCR beta chain. The study examined only peripheral blood because the primary lesion, thyroid tissue, could not be accessed. TRBV28, TRBJ1-2 and TRBJ2-5 were preferentially used in persistent disease, while TRBV20-1 and TRBJ2-1 were favored in newly diagnosed disease. Persistent Graves' disease patients showed lower TCR Shannon entropy and fewer highly expanded clones than newly diagnosed patients, suggesting clonal expansion. The authors acknowledged the small sample size as a limitation that may reduce accuracy.

Measured from the cysteine to the phenylalanine, the CDR3 is 13 residues long. Only the CDR3 DNA is retained, 39 bases long and in frame from the first base. CDR1 and CDR2 were assigned from the germline V gene as MNHNS and SASEGT. The germline ends are 16 bases apart after V is trimmed by 6 bases and J by 10 bases. The library was produced with multiplex PCR. The run used an Illumina HiSeq 4000. CDR3 regions were amplified by Arm-PCR with iRepertoire HTBI primers to construct TCR beta libraries. Before sequencing, the PCR products went through gel purification. The original methods were these. Gene usage analysis of CDR3 amino acid clonotypes used the approximately 62 TRBV and some 13 TRBJ segments found across samples. COPE and FqMerger were used to merge filtered high-quality paired reads into contigs. BLAST was used to align contigs to the IMGT TRBV, TRBD and TRBJ reference genes, and CDR3 was defined following IMGT. Clonotypes above 0.1% frequency were classified as highly expanded clones. Repertoire diversity was measured by Shannon entropy, and V-J evenness by the Gini coefficient. Clonotypes shared by more than one individual were considered public. Clones were called with MiXCR by TCRdb after fastp trimmed the public reads at Q25, and only in-frame beta chains were retained. Entries are consolidated by CDR3 protein sequence, retaining the most common genes and DNA. In this record, the V and J calls reflect TCRdb's handling and not the investigators' own analysis. Within this sample are about 340,000 distinct CDR3 sequences, with around a fifth of them counted one time only. The top ten hold less than 35% of the sample.

This clonotype was seen only a few times. Its target antigen remains unknown. No much larger clone exists at a distance of one base, and base qualities are not known. The time point label for this specimen denotes: persistent/refractory GD, antithyroid drugs over 5 years with positive TRAb. RNA was extracted from PBMCs in TRIzol for both TCR sequencing and RNA sequencing. The diagnosis of Graves' disease followed American Thyroid Association guidelines. Patients for the study were recruited at an endocrinology department in Xi'an, China. Each patient gave approximately 10 milliliters of peripheral blood, collected in an EDTA anticoagulant tube. Ficoll Paque Plus density gradient separation was used to isolate PBMCs, and no further T cell sorting was performed. An Agilent 2100 Bioanalyzer and agarose gel were used to check RNA quality, and a NanoDrop 2000 was used to measure RNA concentration.

This sequence was found in a female donor with Graves disease. This sample comprised peripheral blood mononuclear cells (PBMCs), obtained when the disease was refractory, from a patient treated with antithyroid drugs. The rearranged chain carries TRBV6-1 and TRBJ2-1; the best D guess is TRBD1, with 6 bases matching. The CDR3 loop reads CASSLQGPGEQFF. The nucleotide sequence is given as TGTGCCAGCAGCCTACAGGGACCAGGAGAGCAGTTCTTC.